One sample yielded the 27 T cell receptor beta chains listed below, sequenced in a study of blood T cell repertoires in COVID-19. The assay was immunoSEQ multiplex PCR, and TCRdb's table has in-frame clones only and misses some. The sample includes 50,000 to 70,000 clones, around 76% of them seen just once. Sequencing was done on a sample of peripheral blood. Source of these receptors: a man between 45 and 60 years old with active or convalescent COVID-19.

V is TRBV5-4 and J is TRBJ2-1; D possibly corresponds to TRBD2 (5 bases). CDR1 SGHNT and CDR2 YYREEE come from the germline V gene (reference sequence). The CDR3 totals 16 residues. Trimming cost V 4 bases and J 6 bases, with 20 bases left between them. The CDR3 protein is CASSKATYAGVNEQFF. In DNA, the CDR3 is TGTGCCAGCAGCAAAGCTACGTACGCCGGGGTCAATGAGCAGTTCTTC. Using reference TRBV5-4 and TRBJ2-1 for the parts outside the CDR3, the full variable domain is ETGVTQSPTHLIKTRGQQVTLRCSSQSGHNTVSWYQQALGQGPQFIFQYYREEENGRGNFPPRFSGLQFPNYSSELNVNALELDDSALYLCASSKATYAGVNEQFFGPGTRLTVL.

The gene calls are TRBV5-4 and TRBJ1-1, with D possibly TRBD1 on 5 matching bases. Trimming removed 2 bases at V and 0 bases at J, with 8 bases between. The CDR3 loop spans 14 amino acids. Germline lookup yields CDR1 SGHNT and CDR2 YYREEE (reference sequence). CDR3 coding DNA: TGTGCCAGCAGCTTCGGAGGGGTGAACACTGAAGCTTTCTTT. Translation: CASSFGGVNTEAFF.

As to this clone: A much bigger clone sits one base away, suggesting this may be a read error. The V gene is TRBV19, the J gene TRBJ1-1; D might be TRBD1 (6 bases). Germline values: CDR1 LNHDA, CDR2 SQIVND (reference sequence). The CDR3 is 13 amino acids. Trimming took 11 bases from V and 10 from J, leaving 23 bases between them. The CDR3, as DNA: TGTGCCCGCCATGTGGGGGCGGGGGTGGCAGCTTTCTTT. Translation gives CARHVGAGVAAFF.

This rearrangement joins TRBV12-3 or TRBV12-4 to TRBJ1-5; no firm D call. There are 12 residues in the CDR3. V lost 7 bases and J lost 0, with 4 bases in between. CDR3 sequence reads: CASTGSNQPQHF. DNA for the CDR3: TGTGCCAGCACAGGTAGCAATCAGCCCCAGCATTTT.

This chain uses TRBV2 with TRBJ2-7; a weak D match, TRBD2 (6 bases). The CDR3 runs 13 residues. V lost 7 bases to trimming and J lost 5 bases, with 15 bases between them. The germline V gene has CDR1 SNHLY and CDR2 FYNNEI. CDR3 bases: TGTGCCAGCACTAGGCTAGCGAGCGACGAGCAGTACTTC. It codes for CASTRLASDEQYF.

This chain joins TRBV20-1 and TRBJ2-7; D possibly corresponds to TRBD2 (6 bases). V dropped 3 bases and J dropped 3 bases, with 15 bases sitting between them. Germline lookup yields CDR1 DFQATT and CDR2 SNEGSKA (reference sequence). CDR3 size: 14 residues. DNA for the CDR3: TGCAGTGCTAGTACCTCGGGAGCCATCTACGAGCAGTACTTC. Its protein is CSASTSGAIYEQYF.

CDR3 nucleotide sequence: TGTGCCAGCAGCCCATTGAAGGGGCAAGGCAATCAGCCCCAGCATTTT. Translating it yields CASSPLKGQGNQPQHF. The J gene is TRBJ1-5, the V gene TRBV7-9, with D maybe TRBD1 (5 bases). The CDR3 length is 16 residues. Between the trimmed V and J ends, which lost 5 bases and 2 bases, there was a span of 16 bases. Germline V lookup: CDR1 SEHNR, CDR2 FQNEAQ (reference sequence).

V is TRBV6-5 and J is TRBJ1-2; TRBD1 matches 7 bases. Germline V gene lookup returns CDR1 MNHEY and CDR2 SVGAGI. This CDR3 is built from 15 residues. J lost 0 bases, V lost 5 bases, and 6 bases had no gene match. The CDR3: CASSLGDRPNYGYTF. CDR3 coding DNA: TGTGCCAGCAGTCTCGGGGACAGACCTAACTATGGCTACACCTTC.

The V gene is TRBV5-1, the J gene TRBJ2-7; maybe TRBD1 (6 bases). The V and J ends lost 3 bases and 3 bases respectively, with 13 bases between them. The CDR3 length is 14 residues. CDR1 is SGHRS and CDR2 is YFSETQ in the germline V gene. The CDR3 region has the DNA TGCGCCAGCAGCTACCCCTCGGACAGCTACGAGCAGTACTTC. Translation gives CASSYPSDSYEQYF.

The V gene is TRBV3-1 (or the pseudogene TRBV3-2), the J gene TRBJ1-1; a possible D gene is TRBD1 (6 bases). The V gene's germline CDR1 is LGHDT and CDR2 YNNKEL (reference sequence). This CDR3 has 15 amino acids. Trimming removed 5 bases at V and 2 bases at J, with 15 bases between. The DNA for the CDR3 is TGTGCCAGCAGCTTTAGTGGACAGTTCAACACTGAAGCTTTCTTT. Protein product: CASSFSGQFNTEAFF.

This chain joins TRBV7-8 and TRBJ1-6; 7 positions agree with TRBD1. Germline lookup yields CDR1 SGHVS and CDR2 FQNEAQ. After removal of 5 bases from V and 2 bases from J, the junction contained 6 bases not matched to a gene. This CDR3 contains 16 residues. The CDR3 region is CASSPGGGTYNSPLHF. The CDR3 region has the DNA TGTGCCAGCAGCCCGGGAGGGGGCACCTATAATTCACCCCTCCACTTT.

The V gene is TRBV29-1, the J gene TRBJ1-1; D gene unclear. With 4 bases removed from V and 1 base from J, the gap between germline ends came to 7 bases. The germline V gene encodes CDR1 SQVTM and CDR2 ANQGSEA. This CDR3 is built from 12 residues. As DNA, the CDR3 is TGCAGCGTTGTTGAGAGGAACACTGAAGCTTTCTTT. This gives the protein CSVVERNTEAFF.

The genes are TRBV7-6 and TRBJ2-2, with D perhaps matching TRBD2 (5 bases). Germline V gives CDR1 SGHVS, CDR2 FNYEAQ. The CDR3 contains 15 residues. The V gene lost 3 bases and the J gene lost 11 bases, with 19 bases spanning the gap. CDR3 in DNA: TGTGCCAGCAGCTTTGGGCTAGCCCGTCCGGGTGAGCTGTTTTTT. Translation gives CASSFGLARPGELFF.

This chain's CDR3 is CASSLDRPLTLHF. The CDR3 DNA is TGTGCCAGCAGTTTAGACAGACCGTTGACCCTCCACTTT. The chain combines TRBV12-3 or TRBV12-4 with TRBJ1-6, with D unclear. The CDR3 has 13 amino acids. With 1 base removed from V and 14 bases from J, the gap between germline ends came to 12 bases.

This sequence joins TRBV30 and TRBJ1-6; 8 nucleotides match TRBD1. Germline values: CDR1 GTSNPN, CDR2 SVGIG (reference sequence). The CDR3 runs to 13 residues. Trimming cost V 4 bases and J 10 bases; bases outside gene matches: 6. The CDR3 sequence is CAWIEPGGSPLHF. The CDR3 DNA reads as TGTGCCTGGATTGAACCAGGGGGCTCACCCCTCCACTTT.

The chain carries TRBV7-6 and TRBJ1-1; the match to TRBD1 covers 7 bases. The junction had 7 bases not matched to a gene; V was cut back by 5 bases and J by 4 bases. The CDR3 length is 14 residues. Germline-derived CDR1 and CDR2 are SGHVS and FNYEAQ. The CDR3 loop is CASSPRDSGTEAFF. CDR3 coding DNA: TGTGCCAGCAGCCCCCGGGACAGTGGCACTGAAGCTTTCTTT.

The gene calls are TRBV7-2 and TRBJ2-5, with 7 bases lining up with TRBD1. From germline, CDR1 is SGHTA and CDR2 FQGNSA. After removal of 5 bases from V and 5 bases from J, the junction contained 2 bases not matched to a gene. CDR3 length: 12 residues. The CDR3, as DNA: TGTGCCAGCAGCCTCAGGGGGGAGACCCAGTACTTC. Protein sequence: CASSLRGETQYF.

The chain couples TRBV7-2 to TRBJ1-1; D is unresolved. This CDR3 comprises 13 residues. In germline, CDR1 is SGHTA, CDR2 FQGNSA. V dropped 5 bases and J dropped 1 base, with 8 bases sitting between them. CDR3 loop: CASSNTENTEAFF. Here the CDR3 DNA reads TGTGCCAGCAGCAACACAGAGAACACTGAAGCTTTCTTT. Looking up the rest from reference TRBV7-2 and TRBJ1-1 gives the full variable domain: GAGVSQSPSNKVTEKGKDVELRCDPISGHTALYWYRQSLGQGLEFLIYFQGNSAPDKSGLPSDRFSAERTGGSVSTLTIQRTQQEDSAVYLCASSNTENTEAFFGQGTRLTVV.

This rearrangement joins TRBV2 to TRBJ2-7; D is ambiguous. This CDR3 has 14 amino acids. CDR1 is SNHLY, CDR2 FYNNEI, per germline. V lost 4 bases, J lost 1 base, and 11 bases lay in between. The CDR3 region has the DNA TGTGCCAGCAGTGGGTACGTTACTTCCTACGAGCAGTACTTC. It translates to CASSGYVTSYEQYF.

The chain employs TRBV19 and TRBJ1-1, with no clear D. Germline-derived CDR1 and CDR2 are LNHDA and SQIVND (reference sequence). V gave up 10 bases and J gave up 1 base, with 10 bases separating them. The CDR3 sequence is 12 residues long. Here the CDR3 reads CATPSTNTEAFF. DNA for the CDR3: TGTGCCACCCCATCTACGAACACTGAAGCTTTCTTT. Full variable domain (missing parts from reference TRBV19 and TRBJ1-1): DGGITQSPKYLFRKEGQNVTLSCEQNLNHDAMYWYRQDPGQGLRLIYYSQIVNDFQKGDIAEGYSVSREKKESFPLTVTSAQKNPTAFYLCATPSTNTEAFFGQGTRLTVV.

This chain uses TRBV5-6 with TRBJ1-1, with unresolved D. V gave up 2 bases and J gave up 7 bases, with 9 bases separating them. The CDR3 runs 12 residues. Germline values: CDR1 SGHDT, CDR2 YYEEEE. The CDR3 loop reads CASSFKYSEAFF. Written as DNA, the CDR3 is TGTGCCAGCAGCTTCAAATATAGTGAAGCTTTCTTT.

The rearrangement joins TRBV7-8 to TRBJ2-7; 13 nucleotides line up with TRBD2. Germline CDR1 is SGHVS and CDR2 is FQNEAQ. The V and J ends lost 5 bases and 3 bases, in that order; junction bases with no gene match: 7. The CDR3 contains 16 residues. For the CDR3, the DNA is TGTGCCAGCAGCCTCGGGACTAGCGGGGTTCGCTACGAGCAGTACTTC. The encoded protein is CASSLGTSGVRYEQYF.

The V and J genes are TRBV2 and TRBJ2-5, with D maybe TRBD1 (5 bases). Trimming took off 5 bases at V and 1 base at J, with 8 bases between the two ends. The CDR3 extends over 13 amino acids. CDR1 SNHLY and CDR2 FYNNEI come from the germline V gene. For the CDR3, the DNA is TGTGCCAGCAGTAGGGGTCTCCAAGAGACCCAGTACTTC. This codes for CASSRGLQETQYF.

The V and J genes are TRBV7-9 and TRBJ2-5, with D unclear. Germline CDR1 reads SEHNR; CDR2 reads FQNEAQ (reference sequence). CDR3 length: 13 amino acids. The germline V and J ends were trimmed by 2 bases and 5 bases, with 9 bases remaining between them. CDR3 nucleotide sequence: TGTGCCAGCAGCTTAACCAGCGATGAGACCCAGTACTTC. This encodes CASSLTSDETQYF. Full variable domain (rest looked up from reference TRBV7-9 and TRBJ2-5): DTGVSQNPRHKITKRGQNVTFRCDPISEHNRLYWYRQTLGQGPEFLTYFQNEAQLEKSRLLSDRFSAERPKGSFSTLEIQRTEQGDSAMYLCASSLTSDETQYFGPGTRLLVL.

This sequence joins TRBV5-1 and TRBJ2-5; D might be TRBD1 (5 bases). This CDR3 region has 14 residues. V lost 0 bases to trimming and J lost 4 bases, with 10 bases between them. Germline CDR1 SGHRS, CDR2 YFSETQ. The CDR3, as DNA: TGCGCCAGCAGCTTGGAGGGGCGCGGAGAGACCCAGTACTTC. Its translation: CASSLEGRGETQYF.

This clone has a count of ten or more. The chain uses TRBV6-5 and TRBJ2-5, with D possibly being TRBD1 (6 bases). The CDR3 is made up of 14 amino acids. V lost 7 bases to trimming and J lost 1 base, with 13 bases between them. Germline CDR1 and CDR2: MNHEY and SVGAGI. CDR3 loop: CASMGADRQETQYF. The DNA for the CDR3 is TGTGCCAGCATGGGGGCGGATCGCCAAGAGACCCAGTACTTC.

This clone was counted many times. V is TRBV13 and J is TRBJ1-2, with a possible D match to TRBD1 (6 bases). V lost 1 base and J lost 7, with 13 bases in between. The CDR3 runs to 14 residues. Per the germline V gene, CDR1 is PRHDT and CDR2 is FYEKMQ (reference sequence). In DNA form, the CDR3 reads TGTGCCAGCAGCTTAGACAGGGATAGTTCTGGCTACACCTTC. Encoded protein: CASSLDRDSSGYTF.